A few counts support the clone carrying this T cell receptor (beta chain). What it binds is unknown. TCRdb redid the calling of the 5' RACE reads with MiXCR, one entry per CDR3 protein. This sample yields some 730,000 distinct CDR3 sequences, of which 15% to 20% are seen a single time; less than 15% belongs to the top ten. This specimen comes from a study of identical twins. Whole-study findings and limits: Carriage of fewer insertions was seen in abundant cord blood beta clonotypes, whereas memory repertoires showed none. Twins shared out-of-frame alpha sequences with excess low generation probability.

V was pared by 6 bases and J by 0 bases, with 11 bases between. The CDR3 totals 13 residues. CDR1 and CDR2 from the germline V gene are SQVTM and ANQGSEA. In addition, the sample was reused for a study of T cells expressing NK-cell markers.

Sequenced input: PBMCs. V usage is TRBV29-1 and J usage is TRBJ1-1; weak D call: TRBD1 (5 bases). The receptor comes from a woman aged 18-29 years in good health. CDR3 DNA sequence: TGCAGCGTCGCACAGGTACTGAACACTGAAGCTTTCTTT. Translation: CSVAQVLNTEAFF. Combining the CDR3 with reference TRBV29-1 and TRBJ1-1 gives the whole variable domain SAVISQKPSRDICQRGTSLTIQCQVDSQVTMMFWYRQQPGQSLTLIATANQGSEATYESGFVIDKFPISRPNLTFSTLTVSNMSPEDSSIYLCSVAQVLNTEAFFGQGTRLTVV.